The source of this T cell receptor beta chain is a study of sequential checkpoint blockade in melanoma. On the study more broadly: Patients were randomized 1:1 to nivolumab-then-ipilimumab or ipilimumab-then-nivolumab first-line. Both treatment sequences were followed by maintenance nivolumab.

Profiled with immunoSEQ multiplex PCR; TCRdb holds only in-frame clones, not every one. The sample consists of about 40,000 clones, roughly 90% of them appearing once. Regarding treatment: randomized to nivolumab then ipilimumab (arm A) or the reverse (arm B). Patients had received no earlier DNA-damaging chemotherapy. PBMC sorting kept live CD3+CD8+ cells without CD19 or CD56. The length of the CDR3 is 17 residues. Germline V CDR1 and CDR2: SGDLS, YYNGEE. J was trimmed by 0 bases and V by 0 bases; bases with no gene match: 6. Material: CD8+ T cells sorted from blood (inferred from file names), obtained from a patient given nivolumab and ipilimumab in sequence. The rearrangement links TRBV9 to TRBJ2-1, with TRBD2 matching 7 bases. The clonotype was recovered from a human donor with melanoma. The chain's CDR3 is CASSVVGGLSSYNEQFF. Here the CDR3 DNA reads TGTGCCAGCAGCGTAGTCGGGGGACTAAGCTCCTACAATGAGCAGTTCTTC.